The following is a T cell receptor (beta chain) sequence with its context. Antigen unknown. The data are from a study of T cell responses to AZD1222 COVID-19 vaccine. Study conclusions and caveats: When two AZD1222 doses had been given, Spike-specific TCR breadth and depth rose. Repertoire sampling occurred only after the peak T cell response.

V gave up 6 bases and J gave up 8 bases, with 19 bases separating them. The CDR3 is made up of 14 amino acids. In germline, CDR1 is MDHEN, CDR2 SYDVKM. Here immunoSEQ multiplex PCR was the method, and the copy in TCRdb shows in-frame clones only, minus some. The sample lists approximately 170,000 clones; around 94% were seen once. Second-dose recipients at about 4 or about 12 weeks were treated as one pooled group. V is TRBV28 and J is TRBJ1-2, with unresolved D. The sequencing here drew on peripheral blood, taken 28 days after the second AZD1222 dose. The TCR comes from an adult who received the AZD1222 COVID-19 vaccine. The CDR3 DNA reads TGTGCCAGCAGCTCCTACCTACAGCCCAGCGGCTACACCTTC. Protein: CASSSYLQPSGYTF.